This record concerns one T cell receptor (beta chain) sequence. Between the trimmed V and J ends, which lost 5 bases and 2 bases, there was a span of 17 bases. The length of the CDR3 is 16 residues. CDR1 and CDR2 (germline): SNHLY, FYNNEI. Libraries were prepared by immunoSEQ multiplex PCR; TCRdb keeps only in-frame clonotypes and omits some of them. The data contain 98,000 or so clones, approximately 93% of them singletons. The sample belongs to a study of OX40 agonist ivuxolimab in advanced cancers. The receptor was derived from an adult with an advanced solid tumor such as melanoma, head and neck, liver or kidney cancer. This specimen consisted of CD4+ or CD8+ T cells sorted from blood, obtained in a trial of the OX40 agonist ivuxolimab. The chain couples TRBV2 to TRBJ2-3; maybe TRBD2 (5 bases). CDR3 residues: CASSPSDGVFTDTQYF. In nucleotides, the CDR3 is TGTGCCAGCAGTCCGTCGGACGGGGTCTTCACAGATACGCAGTATTTT.